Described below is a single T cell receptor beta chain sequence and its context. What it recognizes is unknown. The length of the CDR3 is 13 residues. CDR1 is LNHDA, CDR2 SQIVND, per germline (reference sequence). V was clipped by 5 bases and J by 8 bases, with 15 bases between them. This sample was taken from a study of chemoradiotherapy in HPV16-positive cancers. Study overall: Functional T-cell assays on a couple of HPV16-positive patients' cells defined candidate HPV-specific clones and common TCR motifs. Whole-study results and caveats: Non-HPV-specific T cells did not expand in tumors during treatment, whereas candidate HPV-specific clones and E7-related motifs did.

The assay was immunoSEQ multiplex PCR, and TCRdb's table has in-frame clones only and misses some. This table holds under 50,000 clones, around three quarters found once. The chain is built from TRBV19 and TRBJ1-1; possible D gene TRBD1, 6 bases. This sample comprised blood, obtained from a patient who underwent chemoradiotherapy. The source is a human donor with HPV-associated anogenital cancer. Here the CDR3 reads CASSWARGTEAFF. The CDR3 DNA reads TGTGCCAGTAGTTGGGCCAGGGGAACCGAAGCTTTCTTT.